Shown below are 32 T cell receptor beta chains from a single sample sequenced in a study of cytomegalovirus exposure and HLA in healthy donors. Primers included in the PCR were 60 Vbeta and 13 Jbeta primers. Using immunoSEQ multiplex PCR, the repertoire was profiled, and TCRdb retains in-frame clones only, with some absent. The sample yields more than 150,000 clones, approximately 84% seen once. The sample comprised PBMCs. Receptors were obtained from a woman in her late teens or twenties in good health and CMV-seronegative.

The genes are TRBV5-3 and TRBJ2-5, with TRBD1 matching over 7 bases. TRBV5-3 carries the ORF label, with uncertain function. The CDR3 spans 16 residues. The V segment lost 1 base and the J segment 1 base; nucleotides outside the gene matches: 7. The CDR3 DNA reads TGTGCCAGAAGCTTGCTGGGGACAGATCCCCAAGAGACCCAGTACTTC. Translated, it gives CARSLLGTDPQETQYF.

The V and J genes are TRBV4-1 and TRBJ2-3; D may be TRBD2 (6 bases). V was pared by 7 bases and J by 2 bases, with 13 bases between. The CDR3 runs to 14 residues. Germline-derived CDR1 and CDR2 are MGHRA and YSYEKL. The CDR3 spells CASTPGDHTDTQYF. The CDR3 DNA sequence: TGCGCCAGCACGCCGGGGGACCACACAGATACGCAGTATTTT.

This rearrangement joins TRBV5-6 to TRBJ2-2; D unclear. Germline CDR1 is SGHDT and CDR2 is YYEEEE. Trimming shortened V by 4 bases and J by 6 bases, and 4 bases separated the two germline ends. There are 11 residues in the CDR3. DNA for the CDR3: TGTGCCAGCAGCGAGGCCGGGGAGCTGTTTTTT. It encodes CASSEAGELFF.

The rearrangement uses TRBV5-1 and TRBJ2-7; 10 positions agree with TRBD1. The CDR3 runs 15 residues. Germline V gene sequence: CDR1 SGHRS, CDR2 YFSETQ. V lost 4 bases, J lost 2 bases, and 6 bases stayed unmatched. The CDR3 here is CASSTWTGGAYEQYF. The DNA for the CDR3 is TGCGCCAGCAGCACCTGGACAGGGGGAGCCTACGAGCAGTACTTC.

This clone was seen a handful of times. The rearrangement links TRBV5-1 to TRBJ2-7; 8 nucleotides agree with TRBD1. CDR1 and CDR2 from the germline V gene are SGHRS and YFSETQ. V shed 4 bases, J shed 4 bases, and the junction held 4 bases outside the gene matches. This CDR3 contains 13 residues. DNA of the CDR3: TGCGCCAGCAGCCAAGGGACAGGTTACGAGCAGTACTTC. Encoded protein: CASSQGTGYEQYF. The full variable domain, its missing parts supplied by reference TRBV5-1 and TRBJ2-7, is KAGVTQTPRYLIKTRGQQVTLSCSPISGHRSVSWYQQTPGQGLQFLFEYFSETQRNKGNFPGRFSGRQFSNSRSEMNVSTLELGDSALYLCASSQGTGYEQYFGPGTRLTVT.

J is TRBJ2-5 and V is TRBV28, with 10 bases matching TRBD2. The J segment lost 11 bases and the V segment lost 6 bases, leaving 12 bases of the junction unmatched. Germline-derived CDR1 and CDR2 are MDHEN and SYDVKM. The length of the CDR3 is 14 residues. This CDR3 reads CASSSPGLAIQQYF. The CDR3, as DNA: TGTGCCAGCAGCTCCCCGGGACTAGCGATACAGCAGTACTTC.

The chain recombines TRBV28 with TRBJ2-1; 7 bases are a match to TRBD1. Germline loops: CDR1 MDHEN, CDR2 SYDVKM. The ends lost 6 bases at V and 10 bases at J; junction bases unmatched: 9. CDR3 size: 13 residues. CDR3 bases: TGTGCCAGCAGGTCGACAGGGTCCGGGGAGCAGTTCTTC. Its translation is CASRSTGSGEQFF.

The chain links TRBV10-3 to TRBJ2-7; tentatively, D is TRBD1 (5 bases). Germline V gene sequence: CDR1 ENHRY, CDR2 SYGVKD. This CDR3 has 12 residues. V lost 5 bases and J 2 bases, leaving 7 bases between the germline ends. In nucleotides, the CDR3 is TGTGCCATCAGTAGACAGACCTACGAGCAGTACTTC. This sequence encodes CAISRQTYEQYF.

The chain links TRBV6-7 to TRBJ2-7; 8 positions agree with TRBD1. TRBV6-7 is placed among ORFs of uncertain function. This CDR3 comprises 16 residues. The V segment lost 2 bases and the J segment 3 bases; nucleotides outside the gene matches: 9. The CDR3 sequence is CASSYRKTGVIYEQYF. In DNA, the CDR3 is TGTGCCAGCAGTTACAGGAAGACAGGGGTAATCTACGAGCAGTACTTC.

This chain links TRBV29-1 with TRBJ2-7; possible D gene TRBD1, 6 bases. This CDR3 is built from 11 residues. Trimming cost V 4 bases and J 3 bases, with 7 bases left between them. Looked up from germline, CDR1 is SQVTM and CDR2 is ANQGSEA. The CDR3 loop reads CSVAQGYEQYF. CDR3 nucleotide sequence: TGCAGCGTTGCACAGGGCTACGAGCAGTACTTC.

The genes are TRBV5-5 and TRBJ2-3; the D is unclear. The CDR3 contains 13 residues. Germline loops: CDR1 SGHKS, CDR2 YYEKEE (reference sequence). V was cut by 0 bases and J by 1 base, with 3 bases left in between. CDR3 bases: TGTGCCAGCAGCTTGGCGGGCACAGATACGCAGTATTTT. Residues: CASSLAGTDTQYF.

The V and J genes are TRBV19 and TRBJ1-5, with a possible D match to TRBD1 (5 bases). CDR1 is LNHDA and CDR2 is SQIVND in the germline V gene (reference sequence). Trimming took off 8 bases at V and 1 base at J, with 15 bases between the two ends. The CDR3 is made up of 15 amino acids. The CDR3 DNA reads TGTGCCAGTTGGGGGGGGTTCGGAAGCAATCAGCCCCAGCATTTT. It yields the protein CASWGGFGSNQPQHF.

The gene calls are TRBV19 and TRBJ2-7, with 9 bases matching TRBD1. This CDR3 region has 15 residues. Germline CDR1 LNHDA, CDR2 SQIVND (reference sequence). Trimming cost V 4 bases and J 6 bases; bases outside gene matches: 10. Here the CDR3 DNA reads TGTGCCAGTAGTACATCCGGGACAGGGCTCTCCGAGCAGTACTTC. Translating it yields CASSTSGTGLSEQYF.

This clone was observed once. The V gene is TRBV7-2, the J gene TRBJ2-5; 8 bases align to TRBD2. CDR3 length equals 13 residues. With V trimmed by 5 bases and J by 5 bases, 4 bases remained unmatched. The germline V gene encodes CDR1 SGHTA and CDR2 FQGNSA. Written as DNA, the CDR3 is TGTGCCAGCAGCCGATCGGGGGGGGAGACCCAGTACTTC. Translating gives CASSRSGGETQYF.

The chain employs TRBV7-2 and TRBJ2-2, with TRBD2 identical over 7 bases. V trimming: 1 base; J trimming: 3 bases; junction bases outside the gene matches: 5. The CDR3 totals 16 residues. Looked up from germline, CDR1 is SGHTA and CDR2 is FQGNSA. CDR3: CASSLERSGDTGELFF. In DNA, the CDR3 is TGTGCCAGCAGCTTAGAGCGGAGCGGGGACACCGGGGAGCTGTTTTTT. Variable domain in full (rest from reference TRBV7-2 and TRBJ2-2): GAGVSQSPSNKVTEKGKDVELRCDPISGHTALYWYRQSLGQGLEFLIYFQGNSAPDKSGLPSDRFSAERTGGSVSTLTIQRTQQEDSAVYLCASSLERSGDTGELFFGEGSRLTVL.

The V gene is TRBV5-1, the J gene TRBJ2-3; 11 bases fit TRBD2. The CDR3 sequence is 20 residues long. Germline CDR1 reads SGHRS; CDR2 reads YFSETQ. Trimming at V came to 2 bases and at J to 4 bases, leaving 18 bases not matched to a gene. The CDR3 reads CASSFSGLAVLAGVSDTQYF. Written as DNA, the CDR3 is TGCGCCAGCAGCTTTTCGGGACTCGCGGTACTAGCGGGAGTATCAGATACGCAGTATTTT.

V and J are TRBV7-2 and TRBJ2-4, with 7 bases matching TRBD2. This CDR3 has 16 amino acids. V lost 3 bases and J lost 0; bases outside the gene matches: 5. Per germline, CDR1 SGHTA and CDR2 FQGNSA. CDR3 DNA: TGTGCCAGCAGCTTTGGGACTACCCTAGCCAAAAACATTCAGTACTTC. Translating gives CASSFGTTLAKNIQYF.

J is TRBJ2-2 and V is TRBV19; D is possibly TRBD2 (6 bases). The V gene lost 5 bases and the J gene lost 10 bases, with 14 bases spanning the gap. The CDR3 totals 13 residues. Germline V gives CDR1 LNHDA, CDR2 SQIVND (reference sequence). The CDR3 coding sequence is TGTGCCAGTAGTCCCCCCGGCGGGGTGGAGCTGTTTTTT. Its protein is CASSPPGGVELFF.

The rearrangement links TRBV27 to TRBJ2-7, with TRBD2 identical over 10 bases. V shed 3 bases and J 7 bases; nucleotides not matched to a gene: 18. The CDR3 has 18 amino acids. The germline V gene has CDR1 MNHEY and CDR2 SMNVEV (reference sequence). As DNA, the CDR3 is TGTGCCAGCAGTTTGTCCCCCAACCCAGCGGGAGGGCCGGGGGAGCAGTACTTC. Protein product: CASSLSPNPAGGPGEQYF.

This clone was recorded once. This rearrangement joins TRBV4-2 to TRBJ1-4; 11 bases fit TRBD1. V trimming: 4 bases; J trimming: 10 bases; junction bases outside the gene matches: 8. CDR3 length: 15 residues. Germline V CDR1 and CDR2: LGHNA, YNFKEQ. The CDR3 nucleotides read TGTGCCAGCAGCCTACCGGACAGGGGGCAGGTAAAACTGTTTTTT. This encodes CASSLPDRGQVKLFF.

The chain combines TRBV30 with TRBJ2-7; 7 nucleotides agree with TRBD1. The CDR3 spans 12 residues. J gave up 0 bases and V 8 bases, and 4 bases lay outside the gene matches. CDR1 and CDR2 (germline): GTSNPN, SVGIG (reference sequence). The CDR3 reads CAAEGASYEQYF. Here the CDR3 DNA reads TGTGCCGCTGAGGGGGCCTCCTACGAGCAGTACTTC.

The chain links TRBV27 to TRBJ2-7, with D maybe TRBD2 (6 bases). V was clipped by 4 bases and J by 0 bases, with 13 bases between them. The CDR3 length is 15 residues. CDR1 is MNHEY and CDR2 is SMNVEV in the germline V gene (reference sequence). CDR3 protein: CASSSSGLTSYEQYF. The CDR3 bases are TGTGCCAGCAGTTCATCGGGACTGACCTCCTACGAGCAGTACTTC.

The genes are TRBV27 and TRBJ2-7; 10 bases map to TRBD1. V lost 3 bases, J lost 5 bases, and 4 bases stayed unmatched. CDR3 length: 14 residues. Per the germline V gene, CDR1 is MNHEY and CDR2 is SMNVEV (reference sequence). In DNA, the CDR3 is TGTGCCAGCAGTTTTGGGACAGGGGTCCACGAGCAGTACTTC. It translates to CASSFGTGVHEQYF.

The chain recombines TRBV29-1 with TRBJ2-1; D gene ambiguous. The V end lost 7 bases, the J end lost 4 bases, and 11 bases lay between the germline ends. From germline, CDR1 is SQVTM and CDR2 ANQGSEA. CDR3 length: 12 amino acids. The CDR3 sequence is CSGRYSYNEQFF. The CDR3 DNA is TGCAGCGGCCGGTACTCGTACAATGAGCAGTTCTTC.

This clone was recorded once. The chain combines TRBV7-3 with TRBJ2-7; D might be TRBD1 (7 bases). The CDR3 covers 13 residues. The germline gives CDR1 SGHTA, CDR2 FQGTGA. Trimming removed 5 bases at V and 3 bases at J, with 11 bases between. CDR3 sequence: CASSRGTDYEQYF. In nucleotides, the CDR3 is TGTGCCAGCAGCCGCGGGACAGACTACGAGCAGTACTTC.

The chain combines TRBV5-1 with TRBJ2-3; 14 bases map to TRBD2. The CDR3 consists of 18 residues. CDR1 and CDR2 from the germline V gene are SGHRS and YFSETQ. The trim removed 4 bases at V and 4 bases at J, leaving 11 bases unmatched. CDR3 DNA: TGCGCCAGCAGCCCAACAGGGACTAGCGGGAGTTTGTCAGATACGCAGTATTTT. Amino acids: CASSPTGTSGSLSDTQYF.

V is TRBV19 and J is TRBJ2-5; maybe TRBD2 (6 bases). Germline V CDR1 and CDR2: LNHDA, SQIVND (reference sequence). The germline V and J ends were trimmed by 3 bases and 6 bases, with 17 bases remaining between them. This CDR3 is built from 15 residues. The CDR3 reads CASSIGRGTLKTQYF. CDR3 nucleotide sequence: TGTGCCAGTAGTATCGGGAGAGGGACCCTCAAGACCCAGTACTTC.

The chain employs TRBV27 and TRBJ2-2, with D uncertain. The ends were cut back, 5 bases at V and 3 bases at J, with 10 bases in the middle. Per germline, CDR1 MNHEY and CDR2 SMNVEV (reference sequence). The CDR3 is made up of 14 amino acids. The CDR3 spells CASSPRSDTGELFF. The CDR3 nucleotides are TGTGCCAGCAGTCCCAGGTCCGACACCGGGGAGCTGTTTTTT.

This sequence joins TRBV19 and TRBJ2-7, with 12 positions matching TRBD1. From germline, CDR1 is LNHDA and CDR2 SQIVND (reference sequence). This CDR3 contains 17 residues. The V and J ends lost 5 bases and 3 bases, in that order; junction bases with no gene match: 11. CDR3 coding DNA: TGTGCCAGTAGTCCACGGGACAGGGGGCTGACCCTCTACGAGCAGTACTTC. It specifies CASSPRDRGLTLYEQYF.

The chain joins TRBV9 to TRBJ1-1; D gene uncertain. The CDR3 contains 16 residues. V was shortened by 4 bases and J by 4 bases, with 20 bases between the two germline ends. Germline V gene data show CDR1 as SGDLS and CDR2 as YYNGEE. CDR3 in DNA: TGTGCCAGCAGCCCCGAGGGCCCCGGACGGGGCACTGAAGCTTTCTTT. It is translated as CASSPEGPGRGTEAFF.

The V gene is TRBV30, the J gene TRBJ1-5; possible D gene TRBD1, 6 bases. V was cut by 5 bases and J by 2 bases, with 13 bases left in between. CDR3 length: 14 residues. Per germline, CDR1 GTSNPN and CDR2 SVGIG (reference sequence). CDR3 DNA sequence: TGTGCCTGGTCACAGGGTGGAGGCAATCAGCCCCAGCATTTT. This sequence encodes CAWSQGGGNQPQHF.

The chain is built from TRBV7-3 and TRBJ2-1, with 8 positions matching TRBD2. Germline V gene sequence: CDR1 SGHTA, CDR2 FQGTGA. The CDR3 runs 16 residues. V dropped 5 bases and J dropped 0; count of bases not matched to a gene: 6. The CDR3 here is CASSLIAGSSYNEQFF. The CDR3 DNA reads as TGTGCCAGCAGCCTAATAGCGGGGAGCTCCTACAATGAGCAGTTCTTC.